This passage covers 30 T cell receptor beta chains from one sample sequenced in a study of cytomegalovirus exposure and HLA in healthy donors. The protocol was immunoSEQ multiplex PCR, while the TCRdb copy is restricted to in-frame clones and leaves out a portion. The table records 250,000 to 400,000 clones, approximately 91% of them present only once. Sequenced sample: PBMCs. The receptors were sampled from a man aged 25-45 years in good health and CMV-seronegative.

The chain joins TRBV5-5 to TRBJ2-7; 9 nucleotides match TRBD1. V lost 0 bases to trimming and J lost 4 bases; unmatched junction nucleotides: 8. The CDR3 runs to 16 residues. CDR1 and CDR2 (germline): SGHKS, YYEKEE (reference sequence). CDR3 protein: CASSLGPDRGAYEQYF. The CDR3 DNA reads TGTGCCAGCAGCTTGGGACCGGACAGGGGAGCTTACGAGCAGTACTTC.

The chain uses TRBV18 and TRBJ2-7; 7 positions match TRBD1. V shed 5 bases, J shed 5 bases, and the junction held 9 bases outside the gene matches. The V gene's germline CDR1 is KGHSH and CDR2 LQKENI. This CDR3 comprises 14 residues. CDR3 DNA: TGTGCCAGCTCAACGCTACAGGGGAAGAACGAGCAGTACTTC. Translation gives CASSTLQGKNEQYF.

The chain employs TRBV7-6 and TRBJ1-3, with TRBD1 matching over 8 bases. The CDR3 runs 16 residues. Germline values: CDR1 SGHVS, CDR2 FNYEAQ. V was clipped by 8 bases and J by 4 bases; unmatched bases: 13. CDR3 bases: TGTGCCAGCGGGGCTACAGGGGGATCTTCCGGAAACACCATATATTTT. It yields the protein CASGATGGSSGNTIYF. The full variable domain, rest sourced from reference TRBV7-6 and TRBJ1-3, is GAGVSQSPRYKVTKRGQDVALRCDPISGHVSLYWYRQALGQGPEFLTYFNYEAQQDKSGLPNDRFSAERPEGSISTLTIQRTEQRDSAMYRCASGATGGSSGNTIYFGEGSWLTVV.

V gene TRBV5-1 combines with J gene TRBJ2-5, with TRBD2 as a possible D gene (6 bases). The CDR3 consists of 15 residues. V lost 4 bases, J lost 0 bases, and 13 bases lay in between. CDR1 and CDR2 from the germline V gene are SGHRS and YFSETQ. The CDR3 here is CASSHQAGNQETQYF. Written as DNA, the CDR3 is TGCGCCAGCAGCCATCAAGCGGGCAACCAAGAGACCCAGTACTTC.

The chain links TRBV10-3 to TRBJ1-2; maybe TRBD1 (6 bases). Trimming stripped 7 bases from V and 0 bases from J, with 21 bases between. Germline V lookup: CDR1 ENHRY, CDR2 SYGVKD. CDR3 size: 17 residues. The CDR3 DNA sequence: TGTGCCATCAACAACAGGGAGTTGGTAGGATCTAACTATGGCTACACCTTC. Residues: CAINNRELVGSNYGYTF.

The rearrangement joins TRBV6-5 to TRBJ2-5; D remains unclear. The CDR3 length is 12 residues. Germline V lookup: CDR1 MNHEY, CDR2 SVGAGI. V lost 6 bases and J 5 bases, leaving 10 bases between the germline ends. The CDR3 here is CASRSMRETQYF. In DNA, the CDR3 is TGTGCCAGCAGGTCTATGAGGGAGACCCAGTACTTC.

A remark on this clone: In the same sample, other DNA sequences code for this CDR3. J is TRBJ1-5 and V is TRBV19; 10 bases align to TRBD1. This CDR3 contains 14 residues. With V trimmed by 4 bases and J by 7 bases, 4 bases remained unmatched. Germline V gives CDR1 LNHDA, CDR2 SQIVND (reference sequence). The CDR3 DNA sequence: TGTGCCAGTAGTACGACAGGGGGCCTCCAGCCCCAGCATTTT. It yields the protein CASSTTGGLQPQHF.

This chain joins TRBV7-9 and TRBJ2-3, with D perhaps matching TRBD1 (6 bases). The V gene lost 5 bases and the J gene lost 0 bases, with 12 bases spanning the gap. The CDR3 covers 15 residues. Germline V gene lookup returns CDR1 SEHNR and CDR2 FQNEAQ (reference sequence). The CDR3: CASSLGQLSTDTQYF. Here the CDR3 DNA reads TGTGCCAGCAGCCTGGGACAACTTAGCACAGATACGCAGTATTTT.

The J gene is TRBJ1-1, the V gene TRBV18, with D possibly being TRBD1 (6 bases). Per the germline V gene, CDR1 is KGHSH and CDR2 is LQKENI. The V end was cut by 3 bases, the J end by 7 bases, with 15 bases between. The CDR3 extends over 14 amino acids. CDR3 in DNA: TGTGCCAGCTCACCGCTACAGGGTCTATATGAAGCTTTCTTT. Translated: CASSPLQGLYEAFF.

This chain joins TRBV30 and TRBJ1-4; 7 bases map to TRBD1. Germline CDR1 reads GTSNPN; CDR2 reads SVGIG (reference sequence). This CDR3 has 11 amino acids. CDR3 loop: CGGTVNEKLFF. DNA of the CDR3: TGTGGGGGGACAGTTAATGAAAAACTGTTTTTT.

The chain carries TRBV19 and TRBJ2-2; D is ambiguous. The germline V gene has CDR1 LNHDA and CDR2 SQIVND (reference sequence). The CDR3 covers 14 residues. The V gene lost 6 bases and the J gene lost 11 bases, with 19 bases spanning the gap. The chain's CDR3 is CASSTLAAPFELFF. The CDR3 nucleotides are TGTGCCAGTAGCACTCTTGCGGCCCCCTTTGAGCTGTTTTTT.

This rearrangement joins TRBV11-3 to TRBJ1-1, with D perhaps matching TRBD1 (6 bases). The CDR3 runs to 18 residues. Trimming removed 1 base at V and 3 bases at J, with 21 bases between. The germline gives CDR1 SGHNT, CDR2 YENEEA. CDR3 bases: TGTGCCAGCAGCTTAGTTGCGGGGGGCGATCTTGGGGACACTGAAGCTTTCTTT. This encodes CASSLVAGGDLGDTEAFF.

CDR3 sequence: CASSPGGLNTEAFF. In DNA form, the CDR3 reads TGTGCCAGCAGTCCCGGGGGATTGAACACTGAAGCTTTCTTT. V gene TRBV11-3 combines with J gene TRBJ1-1, with D maybe TRBD1 (5 bases). Germline V lookup: CDR1 SGHNT, CDR2 YENEEA. This CDR3 comprises 14 residues. V dropped 6 bases and J dropped 0 bases, with 11 bases sitting between them.

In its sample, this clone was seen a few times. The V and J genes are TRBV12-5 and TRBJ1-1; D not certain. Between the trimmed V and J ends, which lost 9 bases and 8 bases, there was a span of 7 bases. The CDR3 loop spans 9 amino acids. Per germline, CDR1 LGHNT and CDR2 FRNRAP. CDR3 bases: TGTGCTAGAATTAGCGAAGCTTTCTTT. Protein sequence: CARISEAFF.

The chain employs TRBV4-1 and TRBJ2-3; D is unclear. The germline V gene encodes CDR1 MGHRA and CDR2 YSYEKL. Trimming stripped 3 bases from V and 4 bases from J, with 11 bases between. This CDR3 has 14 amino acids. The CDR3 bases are TGCGCCAGCAGCCAGTACGAGCTATCAGATACGCAGTATTTT. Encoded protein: CASSQYELSDTQYF.

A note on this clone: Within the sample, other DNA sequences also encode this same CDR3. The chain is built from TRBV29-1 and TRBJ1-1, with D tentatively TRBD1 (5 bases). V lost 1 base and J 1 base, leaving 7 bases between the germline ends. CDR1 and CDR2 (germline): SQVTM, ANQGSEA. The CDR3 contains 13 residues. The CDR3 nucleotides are TGCAGCGTTGAAGTCGGGGGGAACACTGAAGCTTTCTTT. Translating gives CSVEVGGNTEAFF. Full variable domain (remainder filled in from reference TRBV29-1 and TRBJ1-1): SAVISQKPSRDICQRGTSLTIQCQVDSQVTMMFWYRQQPGQSLTLIATANQGSEATYESGFVIDKFPISRPNLTFSTLTVSNMSPEDSSIYLCSVEVGGNTEAFFGQGTRLTVV.

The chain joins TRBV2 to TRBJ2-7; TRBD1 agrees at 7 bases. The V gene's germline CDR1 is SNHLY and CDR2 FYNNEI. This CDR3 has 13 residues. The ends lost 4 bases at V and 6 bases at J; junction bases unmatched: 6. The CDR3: CASSGDRVSEQYF. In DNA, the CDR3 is TGTGCCAGCAGTGGTGACAGGGTGTCCGAGCAGTACTTC.

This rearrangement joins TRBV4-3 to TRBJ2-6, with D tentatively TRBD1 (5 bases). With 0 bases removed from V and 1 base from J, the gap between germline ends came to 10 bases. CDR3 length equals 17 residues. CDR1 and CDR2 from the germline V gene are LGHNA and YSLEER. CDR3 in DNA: TGCGCCAGCAGCCAAGAACAGGCAATGTCTGGGGCCAACGTCCTGACTTTC. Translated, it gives CASSQEQAMSGANVLTF.

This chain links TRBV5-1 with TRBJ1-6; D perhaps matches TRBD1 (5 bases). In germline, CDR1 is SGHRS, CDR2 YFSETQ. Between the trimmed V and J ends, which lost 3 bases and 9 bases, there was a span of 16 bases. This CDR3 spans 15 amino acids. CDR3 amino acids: CASSWDFTGGSPLHF. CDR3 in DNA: TGCGCCAGCAGCTGGGACTTTACTGGGGGTTCACCCCTCCACTTT.

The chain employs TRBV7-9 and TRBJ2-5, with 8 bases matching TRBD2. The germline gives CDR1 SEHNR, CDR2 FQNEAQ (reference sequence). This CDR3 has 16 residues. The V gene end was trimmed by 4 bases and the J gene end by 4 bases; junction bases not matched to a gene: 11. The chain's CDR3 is CASSSLKRGPGETQYF. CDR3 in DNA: TGTGCCAGCAGCTCCCTAAAGCGGGGGCCTGGAGAGACCCAGTACTTC.

The CDR3 region is CASRPTQGTSYNEQFF. CDR3 in DNA: TGTGCCAGCAGACCGACACAGGGGACCTCCTACAATGAGCAGTTCTTC. The chain has TRBV2 and TRBJ2-1, with 7 bases aligning to TRBD1. Trimming cost V 6 bases and J 0 bases; bases outside gene matches: 8. Germline V lookup: CDR1 SNHLY, CDR2 FYNNEI. CDR3 length: 16 residues.

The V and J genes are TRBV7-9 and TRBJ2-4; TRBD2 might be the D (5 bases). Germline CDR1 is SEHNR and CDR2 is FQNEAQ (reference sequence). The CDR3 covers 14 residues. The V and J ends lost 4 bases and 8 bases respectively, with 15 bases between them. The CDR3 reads CASSSPEEGDIQYF. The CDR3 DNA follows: TGTGCCAGCAGCTCGCCGGAGGAAGGAGACATTCAGTACTTC.

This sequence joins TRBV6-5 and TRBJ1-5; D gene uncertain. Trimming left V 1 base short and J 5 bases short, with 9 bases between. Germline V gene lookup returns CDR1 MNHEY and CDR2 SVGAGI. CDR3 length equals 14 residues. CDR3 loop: CASSYLGRDQPQHF. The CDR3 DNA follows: TGTGCCAGCAGTTACTTAGGGCGGGATCAGCCCCAGCATTTT.

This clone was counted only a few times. The CDR3 coding sequence is TGTGCCAGCAGTGAGACTAGCGGGGATGTGGATACGCAGTATTTT. It codes for CASSETSGDVDTQYF. The genes are TRBV6-1 and TRBJ2-3; 11 bases map to TRBD2. V lost 3 bases and J lost 6; bases outside the gene matches: 5. The CDR3 contains 15 residues. Germline V gene data show CDR1 as MNHNS and CDR2 as SASEGT.

The CDR3 region has the DNA TGTGCCAGCAGGTTAGGGACAGCTTATGGCTACACCTTC. It yields the protein CASRLGTAYGYTF. This chain connects TRBV5-6 to TRBJ1-2, with 7 bases aligning to TRBD1. The germline V gene has CDR1 SGHDT and CDR2 YYEEEE. Trimming took 5 bases from V and 5 from J; bases not matched to a gene: 6. The CDR3 covers 13 residues.

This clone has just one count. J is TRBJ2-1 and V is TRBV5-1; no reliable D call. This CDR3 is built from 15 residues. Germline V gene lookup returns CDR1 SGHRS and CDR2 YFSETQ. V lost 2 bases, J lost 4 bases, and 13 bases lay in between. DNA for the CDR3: TGCGCCAGCAGCTTTGATACGTCCTATTACAATGAGCAGTTCTTC. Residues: CASSFDTSYYNEQFF.

The CDR3, as DNA: TGTGCCAGTAGTGCGCCAGGGAACACTGAAGCTTTCTTT. This translates into CASSAPGNTEAFF. The gene calls are TRBV19 and TRBJ1-1; D uncertain. Looked up from germline, CDR1 is LNHDA and CDR2 is SQIVND (reference sequence). The CDR3 totals 13 residues. The V and J ends lost 5 bases and 1 base respectively, with 8 bases between them.

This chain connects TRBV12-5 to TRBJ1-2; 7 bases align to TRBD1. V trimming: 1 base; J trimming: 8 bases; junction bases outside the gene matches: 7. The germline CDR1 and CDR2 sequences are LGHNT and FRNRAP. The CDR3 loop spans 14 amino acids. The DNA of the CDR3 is TGTGCTAGTGGTTTGGGTGACAGGGATGGCGGCTACACCTTC. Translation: CASGLGDRDGGYTF.

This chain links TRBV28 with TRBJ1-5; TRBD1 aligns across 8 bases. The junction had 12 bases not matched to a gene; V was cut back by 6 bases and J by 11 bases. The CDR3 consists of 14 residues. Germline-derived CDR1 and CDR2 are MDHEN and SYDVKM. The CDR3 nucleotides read TGTGCCAGCAGCCTCCGGGACAGGAACCGGGCCCAGCATTTT. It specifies CASSLRDRNRAQHF.

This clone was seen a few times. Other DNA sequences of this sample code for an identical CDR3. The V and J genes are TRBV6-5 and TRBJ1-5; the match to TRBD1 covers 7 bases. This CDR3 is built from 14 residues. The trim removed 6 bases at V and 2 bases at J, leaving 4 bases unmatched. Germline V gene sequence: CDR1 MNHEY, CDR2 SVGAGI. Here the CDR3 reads CASSYDRGNQPQHF. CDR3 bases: TGTGCCAGCAGCTACGACAGGGGCAATCAGCCCCAGCATTTT.